What follows are 30 T cell receptor beta chains derived from one specimen sequenced in a study of blood T cell repertoires in COVID-19. This table comes from immunoSEQ multiplex PCR, and its TCRdb copy is limited to in-frame clones, with some not included. The sample consists of about 100,000 clones, about 89% of them appearing once. Sample: peripheral blood. Receptors were obtained from a woman between 25 and 40 years old with acute or convalescent COVID-19.

The V call is TRBV12-3 or TRBV12-4, the J call TRBJ1-1; D uncertain. CDR3 length: 12 amino acids. The V end lost 7 bases, the J end lost 0 bases, and 6 bases lay between the germline ends. The CDR3 sequence: CASMQMNTEAFF. CDR3 DNA sequence: TGTGCCAGCATGCAGATGAACACTGAAGCTTTCTTT.

This chain uses TRBV6-5 with TRBJ1-2; TRBD1 matches at 10 bases. CDR3 length equals 15 residues. The V and J ends lost 0 bases and 6 bases, in that order; junction bases with no gene match: 4. Germline V gene lookup returns CDR1 MNHEY and CDR2 SVGAGI. CDR3 region: CASSYSSGTGDGYTF. CDR3 sequence (DNA): TGTGCCAGCAGTTACTCGAGCGGGACAGGGGATGGCTACACCTTC.

This clone was counted a single time. V gene TRBV4-3 combines with J gene TRBJ1-4, with D perhaps matching TRBD1 (5 bases). CDR3 length equals 14 residues. Trimming removed 4 bases at V and 3 bases at J, with 9 bases between. CDR1 is LGHNA, CDR2 YSLEER, per germline. The CDR3: CASSRQGANEKLFF. The CDR3 DNA reads as TGCGCCAGCAGCCGGCAGGGCGCTAATGAAAAACTGTTTTTT.

V usage is TRBV21-1 and J usage is TRBJ1-4; the tabulated D call, TRBD1, remains unverified against the DNA. TRBV21-1 is given as a pseudogene. There are 17 residues in the CDR3. The CDR3 loop reads CASIPQTPTGYNEKLFF. The DNA of the CDR3 is TGTGCCAGCATCCCTCAGACCCCGACAGGCTATAATGAAAAACTGTTTTTT.

The chain combines TRBV6-5 with TRBJ1-2; D gene unclear. This CDR3 is built from 13 residues. V lost 5 bases and J 3 bases, leaving 10 bases between the germline ends. Germline V gene sequence: CDR1 MNHEY, CDR2 SVGAGI. The CDR3 spells CASSLDTDYGYTF. The CDR3 DNA sequence: TGTGCCAGCAGTCTTGACACCGACTATGGCTACACCTTC.

V gene TRBV7-6 combines with J gene TRBJ1-3, with D maybe TRBD1 (6 bases). The V end lost 1 base, the J end lost 0 bases, and 25 bases lay between the germline ends. CDR3 length: 21 residues. Germline values: CDR1 SGHVS, CDR2 FNYEAQ. The CDR3 DNA is TGTGCCAGCAGCTTAGGTCGCGTGAAATCCGGGACACCGTTCTCTGGAAACACCATATATTTT. Its protein is CASSLGRVKSGTPFSGNTIYF.

The chain employs TRBV9 and TRBJ1-3, with TRBD1 identical over 8 bases. Germline trimming cut 5 bases from V and 3 bases from J; bases unmatched to any gene: 4. The germline gives CDR1 SGDLS, CDR2 YYNGEE. The CDR3 consists of 14 residues. CDR3 nucleotides: TGTGCCAGCAGTCAGGGGGCCTTTGGAAACACCATATATTTT. Translating it yields CASSQGAFGNTIYF.

The rearrangement links TRBV6-5 to TRBJ1-2; D may be TRBD1 (6 bases). CDR1 MNHEY and CDR2 SVGAGI come from the germline V gene. The V end was cut by 6 bases, the J end by 6 bases, with 11 bases between. The CDR3 is 12 amino acids. CDR3 sequence reads: CASRFRDNGYTF. In DNA form, the CDR3 reads TGTGCCAGCAGGTTCCGGGACAATGGCTACACCTTC.

The chain joins TRBV7-6 to TRBJ1-4, with 9 bases lining up with TRBD1. V lost 6 bases to trimming and J lost 8 bases; unmatched junction nucleotides: 16. There are 17 residues in the CDR3. The germline V gene encodes CDR1 SGHVS and CDR2 FNYEAQ. CDR3 sequence (DNA): TGTGCCAGCAGTCTAAGGCCGCCGGGACAGGGCCGGGAAAAACTGTTTTTT. Amino acids: CASSLRPPGQGREKLFF.

The rearrangement links TRBV19 to TRBJ1-2, with 9 nucleotides matching TRBD1. CDR3 length equals 15 residues. The germline V gene encodes CDR1 LNHDA and CDR2 SQIVND (reference sequence). J lost 3 bases, V lost 4 bases, and 6 bases had no gene match. CDR3 sequence: CASSTPTGGDYGYTF. CDR3 coding DNA: TGTGCCAGTAGTACGCCGACAGGGGGGGACTATGGCTACACCTTC.

This chain joins TRBV6-2 or TRBV6-3 and TRBJ2-3; D gene uncertain. CDR3 length equals 11 residues. Trimming stripped 5 bases from V and 6 bases from J, with 6 bases between. Germline V gives CDR1 MNHEY, CDR2 SVGEGT. CDR3: CASSNMDTQYF. CDR3 DNA sequence: TGTGCCAGCAGTAACATGGATACGCAGTATTTT.

This rearrangement joins TRBV5-4 to TRBJ1-6; 8 bases are a match to TRBD1. V dropped 0 bases and J dropped 4; count of bases not matched to a gene: 3. The germline CDR1 and CDR2 sequences are SGHNT and YYREEE (reference sequence). This CDR3 comprises 16 residues. The CDR3, as DNA: TGTGCCAGCAGCTTGGGACAGGGGTATTATAATTCACCCCTCCACTTT. Translation gives CASSLGQGYYNSPLHF.

The chain employs TRBV10-3 and TRBJ2-3; 7 nucleotides line up with TRBD1. CDR3 length equals 17 residues. V was pared by 3 bases and J by 4 bases, with 13 bases of the junction left unmatched. CDR1 ENHRY and CDR2 SYGVKD come from the germline V gene. The CDR3, as DNA: TGTGCCATCAGTGACCTTACAGGGGACCTTAAAGCAGATACGCAGTATTTT. This sequence encodes CAISDLTGDLKADTQYF.

The chain carries TRBV7-2 and TRBJ2-7, with a possible D match to TRBD2 (6 bases). CDR1 and CDR2 (germline): SGHTA, FQGNSA. The CDR3 runs to 16 residues. Deletions cut 1 base from V and 0 bases from J, with 13 bases between. The CDR3 DNA is TGTGCCAGCAGCTTAGACGGCGGGGCCAGCTCCTACGAGCAGTACTTC. This encodes CASSLDGGASSYEQYF. The variable domain in full, completed from reference TRBV7-2 and TRBJ2-7, reads GAGVSQSPSNKVTEKGKDVELRCDPISGHTALYWYRQSLGQGLEFLIYFQGNSAPDKSGLPSDRFSAERTGGSVSTLTIQRTQQEDSAVYLCASSLDGGASSYEQYFGPGTRLTVT.

V and J are TRBV24-1 and TRBJ1-1, with D unresolved. Trimming removed 1 base at V and 4 bases at J, with 6 bases between. From germline, CDR1 is KGHDR and CDR2 SFDVKD. This CDR3 is built from 13 residues. The CDR3 sequence is CATSDFTSTEAFF. The CDR3 DNA sequence: TGTGCCACCAGTGATTTTACAAGCACTGAAGCTTTCTTT.

Only one count was recorded for this clone. The chain links TRBV7-2 to TRBJ1-2, with 7 positions matching TRBD1. The junction had 6 bases not matched to a gene; V was cut back by 2 bases and J by 3 bases. The V gene's germline CDR1 is SGHTA and CDR2 FQGNSA. The CDR3 length is 15 residues. The CDR3 DNA sequence: TGTGCCAGCAGCTTACGACAGGGAGTCGACTATGGCTACACCTTC. Encoded protein: CASSLRQGVDYGYTF.

This chain connects TRBV27 to TRBJ1-1; D may be TRBD1 (6 bases). This CDR3 spans 13 amino acids. The V end lost 6 bases, the J end lost 4 bases, and 12 bases lay between the germline ends. CDR1 MNHEY and CDR2 SMNVEV come from the germline V gene (reference sequence). CDR3 DNA: TGTGCCAGCAGGCTCCTAGGGGGCACTGAAGCTTTCTTT. Translating it yields CASRLLGGTEAFF.

The V gene is TRBV19, the J gene TRBJ2-7; D is perhaps TRBD1 (6 bases). Germline-derived CDR1 and CDR2 are LNHDA and SQIVND (reference sequence). The CDR3 has 13 amino acids. V was cut by 4 bases and J by 3 bases, with 10 bases left in between. The chain's CDR3 is CASSTRQDYEQYF. DNA for the CDR3: TGTGCCAGTAGTACTCGACAGGACTACGAGCAGTACTTC.

This clone was counted once. V and J are TRBV9 and TRBJ2-3, with D perhaps matching TRBD1 (6 bases). V was pared by 0 bases and J by 2 bases, with 10 bases between. There are 15 residues in the CDR3. The V gene's germline CDR1 is SGDLS and CDR2 YYNGEE. This CDR3 is CASSVATGFTDTQYF. The CDR3, as DNA: TGTGCCAGCAGCGTAGCCACAGGGTTCACAGATACGCAGTATTTT.

CDR3: CASSLAGTGQETQYF. CDR3 bases: TGTGCCAGCAGTTTAGCAGGGACAGGGCAAGAGACCCAGTACTTC. This rearrangement joins TRBV28 to TRBJ2-5, with 9 bases identical to TRBD1. The germline gives CDR1 MDHEN, CDR2 SYDVKM. With V trimmed by 2 bases and J by 2 bases, 3 bases remained unmatched. The CDR3 is 15 residues long.

The chain carries TRBV4-1 and TRBJ1-1; D remains unclear. Trimming took 1 base from V and 2 from J, leaving 8 bases between them. Germline CDR1 MGHRA, CDR2 YSYEKL. The CDR3 is made up of 14 amino acids. CDR3 sequence (DNA): TGCGCCAGCAGCCAAGGTCCGGGTAACACTGAAGCTTTCTTT. It encodes CASSQGPGNTEAFF.

The chain carries TRBV4-1 and TRBJ1-2, with unresolved D. The V end lost 0 bases, the J end lost 1 base, and 9 bases lay between the germline ends. There are 15 residues in the CDR3. Germline V gene lookup returns CDR1 MGHRA and CDR2 YSYEKL. Here the CDR3 reads CASSQDPGVNYGYTF. CDR3 nucleotides: TGCGCCAGCAGCCAAGATCCCGGGGTTAACTATGGCTACACCTTC.

The J gene is TRBJ2-2, the V gene TRBV27, with D possibly TRBD2 on 6 matching bases. Trimming shortened V by 0 bases and J by 4 bases, and 12 bases separated the two germline ends. Germline lookup yields CDR1 MNHEY and CDR2 SMNVEV (reference sequence). The CDR3 runs 16 residues. The DNA of the CDR3 is TGTGCCAGCAGTTTATCTGGTCGGGGGAGCACCGGGGAGCTGTTTTTT. As protein: CASSLSGRGSTGELFF.

This clone was observed once. The chain recombines TRBV28 with TRBJ2-1, with D possibly being TRBD1 (7 bases). Looked up from germline, CDR1 is MDHEN and CDR2 is SYDVKM. V shed 6 bases and J shed 5 bases, with 11 bases lying between them. This CDR3 spans 13 amino acids. In nucleotides, the CDR3 is TGTGCCAGCAGAGGGGGCGGGAACAATGAGCAGTTCTTC. Amino acid sequence: CASRGGGNNEQFF.

Remarks on this clone: A junction boundary mismatches the germline segment, possibly from a read error. V usage is TRBV5-1 and J usage is TRBJ1-2, with 8 positions matching TRBD1. CDR1 SGHRS and CDR2 YFSETQ come from the germline V gene. This CDR3 contains 16 residues. The DNA of the CDR3 is TGCGCCAGCAGCTTCTATAGGGACAGGACTAATTATGGCTACACCTTC. This translates into CASSFYRDRTNYGYTF. The variable domain in full, completed from reference TRBV5-1 and TRBJ1-2, reads KAGVTQTPRYLIKTRGQQVTLSCSPISGHRSVSWYQQTPGQGLQFLFEYFSETQRNKGNFPGRFSGRQFSNSRSEMNVSTLELGDSALYLCASSFYRDRTNYGYTFGSGTRLTVV.

V is TRBV9 and J is TRBJ2-3; 15 nucleotides agree with TRBD2. CDR3 length equals 15 residues. With 3 bases clipped from V and 6 bases from J, the junction kept 2 bases outside the gene matches. Germline V gene data show CDR1 as SGDLS and CDR2 as YYNGEE. The CDR3 spells CASSEGTSGGDTQYF. The CDR3, as DNA: TGTGCCAGCAGCGAGGGGACTAGCGGGGGGGATACGCAGTATTTT.

The chain recombines TRBV7-9 with TRBJ1-1; a weak D match, TRBD1 (5 bases). From germline, CDR1 is SEHNR and CDR2 FQNEAQ (reference sequence). The CDR3 extends over 14 amino acids. V lost 2 bases, J lost 5 bases, and 12 bases lay in between. The CDR3 spells CASSLQGSSTEAFF. DNA for the CDR3: TGTGCCAGCAGCTTACAGGGTTCATCGACTGAAGCTTTCTTT.

The J gene is TRBJ2-7, the V gene TRBV9; TRBD1 agrees at 8 bases. Trimming removed 0 bases from V and 2 bases from J; junction bases left unmatched: 4. The length of the CDR3 is 15 residues. Germline V CDR1 and CDR2: SGDLS, YYNGEE. CDR3 in amino acids: CASSVDGTGPYEQYF. The CDR3 DNA reads as TGTGCCAGCAGCGTAGACGGGACAGGCCCCTACGAGCAGTACTTC.

The V call is TRBV18, the J call TRBJ1-1; D gene uncertain. V lost 2 bases to trimming and J lost 0 bases, with 7 bases between them. The CDR3 length is 14 residues. Germline lookup yields CDR1 KGHSH and CDR2 LQKENI. The CDR3 region has the DNA TGTGCCAGCTCACCATGGGCAGTGAACACTGAAGCTTTCTTT. Translated: CASSPWAVNTEAFF.

The chain carries TRBV25-1 and TRBJ2-1; 9 positions agree with TRBD2. The germline V gene has CDR1 MGHDK and CDR2 SYGVNS. The CDR3 is 15 amino acids. The J segment lost 7 bases and the V segment lost 1 base, leaving 5 bases of the junction unmatched. CDR3 DNA: TGTGCCAGCAGTGAATGGGGTAGCGGGAGAAATGAGCAGTTCTTC. Encoded protein: CASSEWGSGRNEQFF.